The clone carrying this T cell receptor (beta chain) was found many times. Its antigen is unidentified. TCRB transcripts that were expressed got sequenced, as all of the isolated RNA had been reverse transcribed. Only in-frame clones appear in the TCRdb table, and some are missing; sequencing was by immunoSEQ multiplex PCR. The sample includes more than 120,000 clones, roughly a tenth of them seen just once. This sample is part of a study of beta chain features in type 1 diabetes. As for the study in general: Healthy donors and patients had similar age, gender and cell yields. Overall study findings and caveats: Any HLA effect on TCRB rearrangement was left unresolved by small sub-analyses. Shorter TCRB CDR3s, moderately but significantly so, marked every one of the four CD4+ subsets in Type 1 diabetes patients. Individuals with type 1 diabetes displayed fewer insertions and more deletions at VDJ junctions.

V lost 0 bases to trimming and J lost 3 bases, with 6 bases between them. Germline-derived CDR1 and CDR2 are LGHNA and YSLEER. The length of the CDR3 is 15 residues. Material: naive CD4+ T cells from blood. The origin of this receptor is a man between 18 and 29 years old in good health. V gene TRBV4-3 combines with J gene TRBJ1-6; no clear D gene. CDR3 sequence: CASSQDYSYNSPLHF. The DNA for the CDR3 is TGCGCCAGCAGCCAAGATTACAGCTATAATTCACCCCTCCACTTT.